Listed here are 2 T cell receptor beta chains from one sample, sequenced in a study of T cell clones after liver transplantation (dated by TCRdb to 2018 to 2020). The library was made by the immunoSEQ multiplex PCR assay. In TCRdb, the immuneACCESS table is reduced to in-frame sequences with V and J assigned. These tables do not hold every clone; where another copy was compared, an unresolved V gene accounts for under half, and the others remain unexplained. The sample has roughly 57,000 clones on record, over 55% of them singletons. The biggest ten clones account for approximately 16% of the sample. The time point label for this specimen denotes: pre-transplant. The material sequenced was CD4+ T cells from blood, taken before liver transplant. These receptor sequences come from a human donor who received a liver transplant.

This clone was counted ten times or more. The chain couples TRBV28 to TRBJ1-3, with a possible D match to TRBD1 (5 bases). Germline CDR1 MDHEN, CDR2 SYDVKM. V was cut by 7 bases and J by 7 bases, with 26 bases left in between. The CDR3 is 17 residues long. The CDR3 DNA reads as TGTGCCAGCAAGGCCGCGGGGGTTGACATGAGTCCGAACACCATATATTTT. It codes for CASKAAGVDMSPNTIYF. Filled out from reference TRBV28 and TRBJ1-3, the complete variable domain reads DVKVTQSSRYLVKRTGEKVFLECVQDMDHENMFWYRQDPGLGLRLIYFSYDVKMKEKGDIPEGYSVSREKKERFSLILESASTNQTSMYLCASKAAGVDMSPNTIYFGEGSWLTVV.

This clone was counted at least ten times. The CDR3 loop is CASSFSGLGRGQDTQYF. CDR3 DNA: TGTGCCAGCAGTTTTTCTGGTTTGGGAAGGGGGCAAGATACGCAGTATTTT. This chain uses TRBV28 with TRBJ2-3, with TRBD1 matching 7 bases. Germline loops: CDR1 MDHEN, CDR2 SYDVKM. The CDR3 loop spans 17 amino acids. J gave up 5 bases and V 3 bases, and 14 bases lay outside the gene matches.